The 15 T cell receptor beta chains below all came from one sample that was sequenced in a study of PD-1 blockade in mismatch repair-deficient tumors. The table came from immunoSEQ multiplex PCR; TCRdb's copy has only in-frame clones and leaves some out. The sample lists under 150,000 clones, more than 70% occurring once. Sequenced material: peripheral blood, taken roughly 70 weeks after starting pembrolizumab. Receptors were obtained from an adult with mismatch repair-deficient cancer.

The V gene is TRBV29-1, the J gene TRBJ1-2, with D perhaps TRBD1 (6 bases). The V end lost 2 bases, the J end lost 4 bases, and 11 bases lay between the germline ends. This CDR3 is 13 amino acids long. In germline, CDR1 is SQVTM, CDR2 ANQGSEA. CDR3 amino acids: CSVEWAGAYGYTF. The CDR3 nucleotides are TGCAGCGTTGAATGGGCAGGGGCCTATGGCTACACCTTC.

CDR3 nucleotides: TGCGCCAGCAGCTTGGGAAGGGGCGTAATCCAAGAGACCCAGTACTTC. Translated: CASSLGRGVIQETQYF. The chain carries TRBV5-1 and TRBJ2-5, with a possible D match to TRBD1 (5 bases). Trimming left V 0 bases short and J 1 base short, with 13 bases between. The CDR3 is made up of 16 amino acids. Looked up from germline, CDR1 is SGHRS and CDR2 is YFSETQ. The whole variable domain, remainder taken from reference TRBV5-1 and TRBJ2-5, is KAGVTQTPRYLIKTRGQQVTLSCSPISGHRSVSWYQQTPGQGLQFLFEYFSETQRNKGNFPGRFSGRQFSNSRSEMNVSTLELGDSALYLCASSLGRGVIQETQYFGPGTRLLVL.

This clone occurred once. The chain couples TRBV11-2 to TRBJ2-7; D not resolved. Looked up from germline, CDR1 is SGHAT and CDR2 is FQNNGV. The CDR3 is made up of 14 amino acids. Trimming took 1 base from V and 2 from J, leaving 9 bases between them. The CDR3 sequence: CASSLGWGTYEQYF. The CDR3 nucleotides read TGTGCCAGCAGCTTAGGGTGGGGAACCTACGAGCAGTACTTC.

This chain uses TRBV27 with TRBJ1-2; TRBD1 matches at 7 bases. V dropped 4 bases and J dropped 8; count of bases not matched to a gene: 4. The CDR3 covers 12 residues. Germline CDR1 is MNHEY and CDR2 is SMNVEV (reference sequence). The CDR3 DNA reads TGTGCCAGCAGTTCGACAGGGCACGGCTACACCTTC. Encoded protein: CASSSTGHGYTF.

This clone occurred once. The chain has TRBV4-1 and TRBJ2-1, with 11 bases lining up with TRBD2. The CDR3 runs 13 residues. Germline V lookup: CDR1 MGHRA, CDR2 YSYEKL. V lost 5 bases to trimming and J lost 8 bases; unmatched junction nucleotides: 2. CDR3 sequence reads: CASSSSGRYEQFF. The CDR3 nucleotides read TGCGCCAGCAGCTCTAGCGGGAGGTATGAGCAGTTCTTC.

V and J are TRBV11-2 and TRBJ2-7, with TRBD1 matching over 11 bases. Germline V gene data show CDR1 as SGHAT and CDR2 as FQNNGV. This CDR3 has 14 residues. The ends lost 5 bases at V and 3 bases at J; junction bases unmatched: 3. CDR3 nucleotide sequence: TGTGCCAGCAGCGCTGGGACAGGGGGCTACGAGCAGTACTTC. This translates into CASSAGTGGYEQYF.

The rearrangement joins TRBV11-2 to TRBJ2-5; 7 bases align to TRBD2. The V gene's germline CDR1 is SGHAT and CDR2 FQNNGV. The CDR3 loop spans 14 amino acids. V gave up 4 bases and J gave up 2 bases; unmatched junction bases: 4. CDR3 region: CASSSRLAQETQYF. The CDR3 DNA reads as TGTGCCAGCAGCTCTCGACTAGCTCAAGAGACCCAGTACTTC.

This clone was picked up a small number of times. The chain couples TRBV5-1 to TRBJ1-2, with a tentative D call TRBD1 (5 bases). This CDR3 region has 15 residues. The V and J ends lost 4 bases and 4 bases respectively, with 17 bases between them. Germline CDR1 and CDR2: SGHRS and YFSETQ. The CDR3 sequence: CASSQVVGESYGYTF. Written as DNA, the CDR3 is TGCGCCAGCAGCCAGGTCGTGGGGGAGAGCTATGGCTACACCTTC.

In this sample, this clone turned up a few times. The CDR3 bases are TGTGCCAGCAGCGTGACATGGGAGCAGTACTTC. Protein product: CASSVTWEQYF. V is TRBV5-8 and J is TRBJ2-7; no definite D call. The germline V gene has CDR1 SGHTS and CDR2 YDEGEE. The CDR3 sequence is 11 residues long. Deletions cut 4 bases from V and 7 bases from J, with 9 bases between.

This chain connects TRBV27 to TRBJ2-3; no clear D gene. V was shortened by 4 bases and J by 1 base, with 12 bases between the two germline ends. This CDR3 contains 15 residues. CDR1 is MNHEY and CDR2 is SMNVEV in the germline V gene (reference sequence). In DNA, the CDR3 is TGTGCCAGCAGTTCCTCGCCCTATCGCACAGATACGCAGTATTTT. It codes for CASSSSPYRTDTQYF.

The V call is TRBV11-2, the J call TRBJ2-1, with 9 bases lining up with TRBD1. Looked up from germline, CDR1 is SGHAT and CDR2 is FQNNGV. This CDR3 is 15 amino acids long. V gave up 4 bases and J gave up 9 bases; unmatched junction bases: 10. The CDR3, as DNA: TGTGCCAGCAGCTCCATACAGGGGGCGCAGGGTGAGCAGTTCTTC. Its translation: CASSSIQGAQGEQFF.

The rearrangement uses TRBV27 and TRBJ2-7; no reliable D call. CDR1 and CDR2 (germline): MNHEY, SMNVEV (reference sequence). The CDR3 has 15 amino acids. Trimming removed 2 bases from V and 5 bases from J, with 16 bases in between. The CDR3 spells CASSLGSTGVNEQYF. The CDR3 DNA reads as TGTGCCAGCAGTTTAGGAAGTACTGGAGTTAACGAGCAGTACTTC.

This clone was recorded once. As DNA, the CDR3 is TGTGCCAGCAGCTTAGGACTAGTGACCGGGGAGCTGTTTTTT. This translates into CASSLGLVTGELFF. The chain links TRBV7-8 to TRBJ2-2; tentative D call: TRBD2 (6 bases). The germline V gene has CDR1 SGHVS and CDR2 FQNEAQ. Trimming pared 1 base from V and 5 bases from J, leaving 8 bases between. The CDR3 has 14 amino acids.

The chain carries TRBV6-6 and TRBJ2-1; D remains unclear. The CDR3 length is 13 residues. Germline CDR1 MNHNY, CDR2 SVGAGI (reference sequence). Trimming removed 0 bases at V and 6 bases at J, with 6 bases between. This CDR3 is CASSYSTSNEQFF. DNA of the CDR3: TGTGCCAGCAGTTACTCGACGAGCAATGAGCAGTTCTTC.

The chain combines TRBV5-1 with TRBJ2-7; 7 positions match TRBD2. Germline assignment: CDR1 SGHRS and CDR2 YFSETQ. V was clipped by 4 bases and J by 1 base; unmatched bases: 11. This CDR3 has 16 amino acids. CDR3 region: CASSPALEGGSYEQYF. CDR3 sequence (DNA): TGCGCCAGCAGCCCGGCTCTAGAGGGAGGGTCCTACGAGCAGTACTTC.